This paragraph covers one T cell receptor beta chain sequence. What it binds is unknown. Sequencing was performed with immunoSEQ multiplex PCR; in TCRdb, only in-frame clones are kept and a portion is missing. The sample lists tens of thousands of clones; about 92% were seen once. Sequencing was limited to surgery cases with top T cell transcript signatures in brain tissue. Patients received at least one anti-epileptic drug before surgery. Germline-derived CDR1 and CDR2 are SGHNT and YENEEA. This CDR3 contains 13 residues. The V end was cut by 5 bases, the J end by 5 bases, with 13 bases between. The sample originates from a study of brain T cells in children with intractable seizures. Overall study findings and caveats: Pre-surgery blood may have been undersampled, hiding some clones. Only CDR3 sequence similarity suggested viral specificity, without known HCMV serostatus.

The V gene is TRBV11-3, the J gene TRBJ2-7, with TRBD2 as a possible D gene (6 bases). This sample comprised peripheral blood, obtained at surgery. This sequence was found in a boy younger than two with tuberous sclerosis and intractable seizures. CDR3 residues: CASSLRRDHEQYF. CDR3 DNA: TGTGCCAGCAGCCTAAGGAGGGACCACGAGCAGTACTTC.